The 13 T cell receptor beta chains below all came from one sample that was sequenced in a study of T-cell reconstitution after alpha-beta-depleted transplantation in children. TCRbeta library preparation incorporated unique molecular identifiers. TCRdb reanalysed the PCR reads using MiXCR and keeps one entry per CDR3 protein. The sample has over 400,000 distinct CDR3 sequences; around 13% are singletons. Sequences were derived from PBMCs from the stem cell graft donor, sampled from the stem cell graft. These receptors were taken from a human donor who donated a stem cell graft to a child with combined immunodeficiency.

This clonotype has more than one count but fewer than ten. The rearrangement links TRBV6-5 to TRBJ1-1, with unresolved D. Germline CDR1 reads MNHEY; CDR2 reads SVGAGI. This CDR3 comprises 14 residues. The ends were cut back, 6 bases at V and 1 base at J, with 12 bases in the middle. The CDR3: CASSSRVGNTEAFF. CDR3 nucleotide sequence: TGTGCCAGCAGCTCTCGGGTGGGGAACACTGAAGCTTTCTTT.

The table lists this clonotype with a few counts. The V gene is TRBV7-2, the J gene TRBJ2-3; 10 nucleotides align to TRBD2. Germline lookup yields CDR1 SGHTA and CDR2 FQGNSA. This CDR3 region has 16 residues. With 0 bases clipped from V and 7 bases from J, the junction kept 7 bases outside the gene matches. The CDR3 loop is CASSLASGGAHHTQYF. The CDR3, as DNA: TGTGCCAGCAGCTTAGCCAGCGGGGGGGCCCACCATACGCAGTATTTT.

Only a few counts were recorded for this clonotype. This rearrangement joins TRBV7-9 to TRBJ1-5, with 9 bases matching TRBD1. The V gene's germline CDR1 is SEHNR and CDR2 FQNEAQ (reference sequence). With 6 bases clipped from V and 1 base from J, the junction kept 13 bases outside the gene matches. This CDR3 contains 18 residues. CDR3 loop: CASSHTGGAGKSNQPQHF. CDR3 coding DNA: TGTGCCAGCAGTCATACAGGGGGCGCGGGGAAAAGCAATCAGCCCCAGCATTTT.

The table lists this clonotype with many counts. This rearrangement joins TRBV24-1 to TRBJ2-1, with D uncertain. The V and J ends lost 4 bases and 8 bases respectively, with 11 bases between them. Per germline, CDR1 KGHDR and CDR2 SFDVKD. This CDR3 is 13 amino acids long. Written as DNA, the CDR3 is TGTGCCACCAGTGACACCACCAATGATGAGCAGTTCTTC. Protein product: CATSDTTNDEQFF.

The V call is TRBV18, the J call TRBJ1-5; D gene unclear. The V gene's germline CDR1 is KGHSH and CDR2 LQKENI. The CDR3 extends over 13 amino acids. Trimming shortened V by 5 bases and J by 3 bases, and 8 bases separated the two germline ends. The CDR3 DNA is TGTGCCAGCTCAAGGGAGGACAATCAGCCCCAGCATTTT. This translates into CASSREDNQPQHF.

The chain links TRBV27 to TRBJ2-3, with D tentatively TRBD2 (6 bases). This CDR3 region has 20 residues. CDR1 MNHEY and CDR2 SMNVEV come from the germline V gene (reference sequence). Trimming removed 5 bases at V and 5 bases at J, with 32 bases between. The CDR3: CASSPTGLLVTPLREDTQYF. In nucleotides, the CDR3 is TGTGCCAGCAGTCCAACCGGACTATTAGTCACTCCCCTCAGGGAAGATACGCAGTATTTT.

A few counts support this clonotype. V is TRBV7-9 and J is TRBJ2-5, with a weak D call TRBD2 (5 bases). CDR3 length: 12 residues. Trimming removed 1 base from V and 7 bases from J, with 7 bases in between. The germline V gene has CDR1 SEHNR and CDR2 FQNEAQ (reference sequence). This chain's CDR3 is CASSLGGGTQYF. CDR3 coding DNA: TGTGCCAGCAGCTTAGGTGGAGGGACCCAGTACTTC.

This clonotype was seen a handful of times. V gene TRBV4-3 combines with J gene TRBJ2-5, with 8 bases aligning to TRBD2. CDR1 is LGHNA, CDR2 YSLEER, per germline. Trimming cost V 1 base and J 1 base; bases outside gene matches: 8. The CDR3 is made up of 17 amino acids. The CDR3 loop reads CASSQGARGEVQETQYF. CDR3 DNA sequence: TGCGCCAGCAGCCAAGGTGCGCGGGGGGAAGTCCAAGAGACCCAGTACTTC.

The J gene is TRBJ1-3, the V gene TRBV7-9; D gene uncertain. V was pared by 4 bases and J by 5 bases, with 12 bases between. CDR3 size: 14 residues. Germline CDR1 SEHNR, CDR2 FQNEAQ (reference sequence). DNA for the CDR3: TGTGCCAGCAGCTCACTGGACGGAAGAAACACCATATATTTT. It is translated as CASSSLDGRNTIYF.

CDR3 bases: TGTGCCAGCAGTGAAGTGAGGAATTTTGGAGATACGCAGTATTTT. This codes for CASSEVRNFGDTQYF. The chain carries TRBV2 and TRBJ2-3; D not resolved. Germline lookup yields CDR1 SNHLY and CDR2 FYNNEI. V lost 1 base and J 5 bases, leaving 13 bases between the germline ends. The CDR3 covers 15 residues. Drawing the rest from reference TRBV2 and TRBJ2-3, the complete variable domain is EPEVTQTPSHQVTQMGQEVILRCVPISNHLYFYWYRQILGQKVEFLVSFYNNEISEKSEIFDDQFSVERPDGSNFTLKIRSTKLEDSAMYFCASSEVRNFGDTQYFGPGTRLTVL.

This clonotype showed up just a few times. This chain links TRBV24-1 with TRBJ2-5; no clear D gene. The ends were cut back, 6 bases at V and 4 bases at J, with 5 bases in the middle. CDR1 is KGHDR and CDR2 is SFDVKD in the germline V gene. The CDR3 sequence is 11 residues long. The CDR3 protein is CATSQGETQYF. In DNA form, the CDR3 reads TGTGCCACCAGTCAAGGAGAGACCCAGTACTTC.

In this sample, this clonotype turned up many times. The chain carries TRBV12-3 or TRBV12-4 and TRBJ1-3; 9 bases match TRBD1. This CDR3 is built from 14 residues. V shed 6 bases, J shed 5 bases, and the junction held 5 bases outside the gene matches. DNA of the CDR3: TGTGCCAGCAGAACCCACAGGGGGCGAAACACCATATATTTT. Translated: CASRTHRGRNTIYF.

This clonotype was seen ten or more times. The chain is built from TRBV29-1 and TRBJ2-2; D might be TRBD1 or TRBD2, each matching 5 bases. Germline V CDR1 and CDR2: SQVTM, ANQGSEA. The CDR3 consists of 17 residues. V lost 4 bases and J 4 bases, leaving 22 bases between the germline ends. The CDR3 reads CSVGGMTGTSTTGELFF. DNA for the CDR3: TGCAGCGTTGGGGGGATGACCGGGACCTCGACCACCGGGGAGCTGTTTTTT.